The clone carrying this TCR beta chain has only a few counts. Its antigen is unknown. Russia was home to the donors, healthy Caucasian individuals aged roughly 6 to 100. The CDR3 covers 13 residues. CDR1 and CDR2 from the germline V gene are SQVTM and ANQGSEA. Trimming removed 4 bases from V and 8 bases from J; junction bases left unmatched: 6. The data derive from a study of blood T cells in healthy people across ages. Study-wide results and limits: Investigators treated diversity estimates from one million T cells as underestimates.

Sample-barcoded 5' priming and a J-beta primer mix drove a second PCR of about 6 to 11 cycles. Each CDR3 protein gets one entry after TCRdb re-called the 5' RACE reads with MiXCR. The sample lists roughly 900,000 distinct CDR3 sequences; under 50% were seen once. The chain carries TRBV29-1 and TRBJ2-1; TRBD2 matches at 9 bases. Sequencing input: blood. The origin of this receptor is a man aged 25-45 years in good health. The CDR3 coding sequence is TGCAGCGTTGTCGCGGGGGGGATCGATGAGCAGTTCTTC. This sequence encodes CSVVAGGIDEQFF.